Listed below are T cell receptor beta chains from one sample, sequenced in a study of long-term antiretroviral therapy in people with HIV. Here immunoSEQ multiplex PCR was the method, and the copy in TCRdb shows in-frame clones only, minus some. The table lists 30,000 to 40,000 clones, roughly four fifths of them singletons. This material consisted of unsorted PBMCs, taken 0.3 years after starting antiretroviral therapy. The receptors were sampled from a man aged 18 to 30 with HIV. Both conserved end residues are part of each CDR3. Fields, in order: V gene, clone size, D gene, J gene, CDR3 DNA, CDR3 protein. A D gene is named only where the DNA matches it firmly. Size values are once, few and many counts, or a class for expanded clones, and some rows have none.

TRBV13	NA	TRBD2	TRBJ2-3	TGTGCCAGCAGCACGGGACTAGCGGGAGGCCTCGGAGATACGCAGTATTTT	CASSTGLAGGLGDTQYF
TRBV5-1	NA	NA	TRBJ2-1	TGCGCCAGCAGCTTGTCAGGTAGGGCCACCTCCTACAATGAGCAGTTCTTC	CASSLSGRATSYNEQFF
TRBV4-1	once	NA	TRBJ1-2	TGCGCCAGCAGCCAAGTAACCGGGGGCCCCAGCTATGGCTACACCTTC	CASSQVTGGPSYGYTF
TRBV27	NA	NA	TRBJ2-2	TGTGCCAGCAGGGGGCAGGGGCGGACCGGGGAGCTGTTTTTT	CASRGQGRTGELFF
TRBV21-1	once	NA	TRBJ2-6	TGTGCCAGCAGCAAAGCCCAAGGCAGGGCGATTTCTGGGGCCAACGTCCTGACTTTC	CASSKAQGRAISGANVLTF
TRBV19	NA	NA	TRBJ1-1	TGTGCCAGTAGCCAGGGCGGGTTAACTGAAGCTTTCTTT	CASSQGGLTEAFF
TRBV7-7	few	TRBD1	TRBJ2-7	TGTGCTAGCAGCCCAGGACAGGGCGGTCTCGAGCAGTACTTC	CASSPGQGGLEQYF
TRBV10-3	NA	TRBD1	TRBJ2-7	TGTGCCATCAGTGAGTGGCGGGACAGGGGATACGAGCAGTACTTC	CAISEWRDRGYEQYF
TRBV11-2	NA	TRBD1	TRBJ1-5	TGTGCCAGCAGCTTAAGGACAGGGGTGGGTCAGCCCCAGCATTTT	CASSLRTGVGQPQHF
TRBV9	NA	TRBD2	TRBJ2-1	TGTGCCACCGCACCGGGACTAGATGGTGAGCAGTTCTTC	CATAPGLDGEQFF
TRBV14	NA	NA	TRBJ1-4	TGTGCCAGCAGCCACCTGTACAGGGCTGAAAAACTGTTTTTT	CASSHLYRAEKLFF
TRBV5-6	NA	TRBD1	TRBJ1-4	TGTGCCAGCAGCTTCGGGACAGGGGTGGGTGAAAAACTGTTTTTT	CASSFGTGVGEKLFF
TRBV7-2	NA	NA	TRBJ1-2	TGTGCCAGCAGCTTAGAATTTGCCAGGGCGAATGGCTACACCTTC	CASSLEFARANGYTF
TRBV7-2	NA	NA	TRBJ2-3	TGTGCCAGCAGCACCCGCAACTCAGATACGCAGTATTTT	CASSTRNSDTQYF
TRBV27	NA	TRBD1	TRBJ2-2	TGTGCCAGCTCCTCGGCCGGGACAGGGGCCGGGGAGCTGTTTTTT	CASSSAGTGAGELFF
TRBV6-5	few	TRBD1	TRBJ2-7	TGTGCCAGCAGCCCCGACCCGACTCTGACAGGGCGGCAGTACTTC	CASSPDPTLTGRQYF
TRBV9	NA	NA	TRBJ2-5	TGTGCCAGCAGCGTAGGATCATCAGGGGCAGAGACCCAGTACTTC	CASSVGSSGAETQYF
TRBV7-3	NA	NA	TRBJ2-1	TGTGCCAGCAGCCAGGGCGCGGGGCTCTCCTACAATGAGCAGTTCTTC	CASSQGAGLSYNEQFF
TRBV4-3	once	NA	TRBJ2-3	TGCGCCAGCAGCCAACGGAGGGAGTGGTCCGCAGATACGCAGTATTTT	CASSQRREWSADTQYF
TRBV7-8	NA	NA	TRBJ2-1	TGTGCCAGCAGCCAACCTCTAGAGGATGAGCAGTTCTTC	CASSQPLEDEQFF
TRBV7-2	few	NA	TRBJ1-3	TGTGCCAGCAGGGATTCGAGGGCTGGAAACACCATATATTTT	CASRDSRAGNTIYF
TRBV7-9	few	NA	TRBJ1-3	TGTGCCAGCAGCTTAGTGGGGCGAAACACCATATATTTT	CASSLVGRNTIYF
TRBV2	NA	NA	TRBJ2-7	TGTGCCAGCAGGGGAACCGACAGTCTCAACGAGCAGTACTTC	CASRGTDSLNEQYF
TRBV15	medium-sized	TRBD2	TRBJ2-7	TGTGCCACCAGCAGACTAGCGGGAGAGGAGCAGTACTTC	CATSRLAGEEQYF
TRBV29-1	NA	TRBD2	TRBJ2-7	TGCAGCGTAGCGGGGGGAGACTACGAGCAGTACTTC	CSVAGGDYEQYF
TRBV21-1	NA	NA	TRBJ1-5	TGTGCCAGCAGCAAAGGGACAGGGCACGATCAGCCCCAGCATTTT	CASSKGTGHDQPQHF
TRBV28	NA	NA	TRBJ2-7	TGTGCCAGCAACGGGGGACCCCCTTACTCCTACGAGCAGTACTTC	CASNGGPPYSYEQYF
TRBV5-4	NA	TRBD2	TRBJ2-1	TGTGCCAGCAGCTTGGAGAAAGCGGGGGCTTTCTCCTACAATGAGCAGTTCTTC	CASSLEKAGAFSYNEQFF
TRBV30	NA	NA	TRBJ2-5	TGTGCCTGGAGTTTTGAAGGGGTGACCCAGTACTTC	CAWSFEGVTQYF
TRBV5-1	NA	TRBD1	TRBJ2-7	TGCGCCAGCAGCTTGGGGGACAGGGAGCCCCACGAGCAGTACTTC	CASSLGDREPHEQYF
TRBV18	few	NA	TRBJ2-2	TGTGCCAGCTCACCACCCGGGGGGCGCGCCGGGGAGCTGTTTTTT	CASSPPGGRAGELFF
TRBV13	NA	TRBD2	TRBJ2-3	TGTGCCAGCAGCTTAGAAGCTAGCGGGAGAATTGATACGCAGTATTTT	CASSLEASGRIDTQYF
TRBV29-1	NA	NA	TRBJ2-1	TGCAGCTTAAGATTTGCTAGCTCCTCCTACAATGAGCAGTTCTTC	CSLRFASSSYNEQFF
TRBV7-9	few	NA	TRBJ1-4	TGTGCCAGCAGCTCACCCCGGGACATTGCAACTAATGAAAAACTGTTTTTT	CASSSPRDIATNEKLFF
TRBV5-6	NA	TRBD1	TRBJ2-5	TGTGCCAGCACCCTAGGACAGGGACAAGAGACCCAGTACTTC	CASTLGQGQETQYF
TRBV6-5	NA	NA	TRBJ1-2	TGTGCCAGCAGTTACCCAGGGAAGGGTGGCTACACCTTC	CASSYPGKGGYTF
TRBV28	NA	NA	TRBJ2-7	TGTGCCAGCAGTCTTCATGGACCATCCTACGAGCAGTACTTC	CASSLHGPSYEQYF
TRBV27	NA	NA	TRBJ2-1	TGTGCCAGCAGTTTCTTGCCGAGCTCCTACAATGAGCAGTTCTTC	CASSFLPSSYNEQFF
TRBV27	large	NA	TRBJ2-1	TGTGCCAGCAGTTTAGGGGACCTATACAATGAGCAGTTCTTC	CASSLGDLYNEQFF
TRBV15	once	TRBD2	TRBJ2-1	TGTGCCACCAGCAGTGAATCCCTAGCGGGAGAGGGGGGTGAGCAGTTCTTC	CATSSESLAGEGGEQFF